The 25 T cell receptor beta chains below were found in one sample sequenced in a study of T cell repertoires in ileal Crohn's disease. Time point indicated: inflamed ileum from the surgical specimen. TCRdb's table, derived via immunoSEQ multiplex PCR, lists solely in-frame clones and lacks some. The data contain approximately 13,000 clones, 70% to 80% of them singletons. Sequences were obtained from ileal tissue. The receptors shown here come from an adult with Crohn's disease.

The rearrangement uses TRBV6-5 and TRBJ1-2; the D is unclear. With 0 bases removed from V and 4 bases from J, the gap between germline ends came to 15 bases. The CDR3 extends over 16 amino acids. CDR1 MNHEY and CDR2 SVGAGI come from the germline V gene. The CDR3 bases are TGTGCCAGCAGTTACTCACAAACCACAGTATCCTATGGCTACACCTTC. It yields the protein CASSYSQTTVSYGYTF.

This clone showed up just a few times. The CDR3 DNA is TGCGCCAGCTGGGGGGGCATCTCCTACGAGCAGTACTTC. It specifies CASWGGISYEQYF. V gene TRBV10-2 combines with J gene TRBJ2-7, with D perhaps TRBD2 (7 bases). V was trimmed by 8 bases and J by 0 bases, leaving 11 bases between them. This CDR3 region has 13 residues. Germline CDR1 is WSHSY and CDR2 is SAAADI.

The rearrangement links TRBV4-1 to TRBJ1-1, with D unclear. CDR3 length: 14 residues. The V gene's germline CDR1 is MGHRA and CDR2 YSYEKL. V dropped 0 bases and J dropped 3 bases, with 8 bases sitting between them. The CDR3 sequence: CASSQDPEDTEAFF. The CDR3 DNA sequence: TGCGCCAGCAGCCAAGATCCAGAAGACACTGAAGCTTTCTTT.

The rearrangement joins TRBV9 to TRBJ2-5, with 7 bases identical to TRBD2. The CDR3 length is 16 residues. Trimming cost V 4 bases and J 2 bases; bases outside gene matches: 11. In germline, CDR1 is SGDLS, CDR2 YYNGEE. The chain's CDR3 is CASSSGAGVVQETQYF. CDR3 nucleotides: TGTGCCAGCAGCAGTGGGGCGGGGGTTGTTCAAGAGACCCAGTACTTC. Complete variable domain (other parts from reference TRBV9 and TRBJ2-5): DSGVTQTPKHLITATGQRVTLRCSPRSGDLSVYWYQQSLDQGLQFLIQYYNGEERAKGNILERFSAQQFPDLHSELNLSSLELGDSALYFCASSSGAGVVQETQYFGPGTRLLVL.

CDR3 bases: TGTGCCAGCAGCTTGGGGCAAATTGCAACTAATGAAAAACTGTTTTTT. As protein: CASSLGQIATNEKLFF. The V and J genes are TRBV11-2 and TRBJ1-4; TRBD1 might be the D (5 bases). V gave up 3 bases and J gave up 0 bases, with 11 bases separating them. Per germline, CDR1 SGHAT and CDR2 FQNNGV. The length of the CDR3 is 16 residues.

The genes are TRBV6-1 and TRBJ1-6, with 7 positions matching TRBD1. J lost 9 bases, V lost 4 bases, and 6 bases had no gene match. Germline values: CDR1 MNHNS, CDR2 SASEGT. This CDR3 spans 14 amino acids. In nucleotides, the CDR3 is TGTGCCAGCAGTGCTTACAGGGGAGGTTCACCCCTCCACTTT. This sequence encodes CASSAYRGGSPLHF.

By proportion, this clone is medium-sized (0.01 to 0.1%). The V gene is TRBV7-9, the J gene TRBJ2-7; TRBD2 is a possible D gene (7 bases). Trimming left V 7 bases short and J 6 bases short, with 16 bases between. There are 13 residues in the CDR3. The germline CDR1 and CDR2 sequences are SEHNR and FQNEAQ (reference sequence). This CDR3 reads CASIPHGGLEQYF. CDR3 nucleotide sequence: TGTGCCAGCATCCCCCACGGGGGGCTCGAGCAGTACTTC.

This clone was counted only a few times. This chain joins TRBV19 and TRBJ2-7; D is ambiguous. V lost 3 bases and J lost 6, with 18 bases in between. Germline CDR1 LNHDA, CDR2 SQIVND (reference sequence). CDR3 size: 15 residues. The CDR3 coding sequence is TGTGCCAGTAGTATCGGCGTGGGCGTCCTCCTCGAGCAGTACTTC. Translating gives CASSIGVGVLLEQYF.

This clone has only a few counts. The rearrangement joins TRBV11-2 to TRBJ2-7; D tentatively fits TRBD1 or TRBD2 (5 bases each). Germline values: CDR1 SGHAT, CDR2 FQNNGV. The CDR3 consists of 14 residues. Trimming shortened V by 1 base and J by 2 bases, and 9 bases separated the two germline ends. The chain's CDR3 is CASSLGDGAYEQYF. CDR3 sequence (DNA): TGTGCCAGCAGCTTAGGGGACGGGGCCTACGAGCAGTACTTC.

The CDR3 DNA sequence: TGTGCCAGCAGCTTCTTGGGCAAGGGGGCGCAGTATTTT. Residues: CASSFLGKGAQYF. The J gene is TRBJ2-3, the V gene TRBV5-4, with D perhaps matching TRBD1 (6 bases). Per the germline V gene, CDR1 is SGHNT and CDR2 is YYREEE (reference sequence). The germline V and J ends were trimmed by 2 bases and 10 bases, with 14 bases remaining between them. The CDR3 has 13 amino acids.

The rearrangement uses TRBV6-4 and TRBJ1-1; D unresolved. The CDR3 sequence is 14 residues long. V lost 5 bases to trimming and J lost 3 bases, with 13 bases between them. CDR1 is MRHNA and CDR2 is SNTAGT in the germline V gene. For the CDR3, the DNA is TGTGCCAGCAGTCCGGACCTCGAGGACACTGAAGCTTTCTTT. Translated: CASSPDLEDTEAFF.

This sequence joins TRBV11-2 and TRBJ2-3; the match to TRBD2 covers 9 bases. From germline, CDR1 is SGHAT and CDR2 FQNNGV. CDR3 length: 15 residues. Germline trimming cut 5 bases from V and 4 bases from J; bases unmatched to any gene: 7. The CDR3 coding sequence is TGTGCCAGCAGCCCAACGCGGGGGGGGGCAGATACGCAGTATTTT. Its translation is CASSPTRGGADTQYF.

V is TRBV30 and J is TRBJ2-7, with D perhaps matching TRBD1 or TRBD2 (6 bases each). Germline CDR1 GTSNPN, CDR2 SVGIG (reference sequence). The CDR3 has 16 residues. Trimming removed 0 bases at V and 0 bases at J, with 15 bases between. CDR3 sequence reads: CAWSVRLGGGSYEQYF. DNA for the CDR3: TGTGCCTGGAGTGTACGACTCGGAGGGGGCTCCTACGAGCAGTACTTC.

The rearrangement uses TRBV19 and TRBJ1-5; the match to TRBD1 covers 10 bases. The J segment lost 4 bases and the V segment lost 8 bases, leaving 8 bases of the junction unmatched. This CDR3 spans 15 amino acids. Looked up from germline, CDR1 is LNHDA and CDR2 is SQIVND (reference sequence). The DNA for the CDR3 is TGTGCCAGTTCGGGGGACAGGGGATGGAATCAGCCCCAGCATTTT. Protein: CASSGDRGWNQPQHF. Full variable domain (outside the CDR3, taken from reference TRBV19 and TRBJ1-5): DGGITQSPKYLFRKEGQNVTLSCEQNLNHDAMYWYRQDPGQGLRLIYYSQIVNDFQKGDIAEGYSVSREKKESFPLTVTSAQKNPTAFYLCASSGDRGWNQPQHFGDGTRLSIL.

The chain uses TRBV6-4 and TRBJ1-1; TRBD1 matches at 10 bases. Losses at the gene ends were 6 bases for V and 11 bases for J; bases not matched to a gene: 15. Germline CDR1 is MRHNA and CDR2 is SNTAGT. The CDR3 extends over 15 amino acids. This CDR3 reads CASSRDPTGGGGAFF. As DNA, the CDR3 is TGTGCCAGCAGCAGAGACCCGACAGGGGGCGGTGGGGCTTTCTTT.

The rearrangement uses TRBV6-5 and TRBJ1-3; the match to TRBD1 covers 7 bases. Germline V CDR1 and CDR2: MNHEY, SVGAGI. V dropped 6 bases and J dropped 4; count of bases not matched to a gene: 6. CDR3 size: 14 residues. The CDR3 nucleotides are TGTGCCAGCAGCCTGACAGGGCCAGGAAACACCATATATTTT. Translation gives CASSLTGPGNTIYF.

The rearrangement uses TRBV13 and TRBJ1-4; 9 bases fit TRBD1. The CDR3 is 16 amino acids. Germline loops: CDR1 PRHDT, CDR2 FYEKMQ (reference sequence). V shed 1 base, J shed 5 bases, and the junction held 5 bases outside the gene matches. CDR3 sequence reads: CASSLAGTGLNEKLFF. CDR3 DNA: TGTGCCAGCAGCTTAGCCGGGACAGGGTTGAATGAAAAACTGTTTTTT.

The gene calls are TRBV5-1 and TRBJ2-7; weak D call: TRBD1 (6 bases). The CDR3 spans 15 residues. The V and J ends lost 0 bases and 7 bases respectively, with 17 bases between them. Germline lookup yields CDR1 SGHRS and CDR2 YFSETQ. CDR3 bases: TGCGCCAGCAGCTTGGCCGTGTGGGGGCCAGGGGAGCAGTACTTC. Its protein is CASSLAVWGPGEQYF.

The CDR3 is CASSATSGGATDTQYF. CDR3 DNA sequence: TGCGCCAGCAGCGCGACTAGCGGGGGGGCCACAGATACGCAGTATTTT. The V and J genes are TRBV5-1 and TRBJ2-3; the match to TRBD2 covers 14 bases. This CDR3 is built from 16 residues. From germline, CDR1 is SGHRS and CDR2 YFSETQ. J lost 2 bases, V lost 4 bases, and 3 bases had no gene match.

V and J are TRBV25-1 and TRBJ2-7, with a tentative D call TRBD1 (5 bases). Trimming took 1 base from V and 5 from J, leaving 12 bases between them. The CDR3 has 14 residues. Germline CDR1 is MGHDK and CDR2 is SYGVNS. In nucleotides, the CDR3 is TGTGCCAGCAGTGAATCCAGCAGGGTCGACGAGCAGTACTTC. Translated: CASSESSRVDEQYF.

Of note for this clone: The sample holds other DNA sequences that translate to the same CDR3. The rearrangement joins TRBV6-1 to TRBJ1-1; TRBD1 agrees at 8 bases. Germline V gene lookup returns CDR1 MNHNS and CDR2 SASEGT. Trimming removed 4 bases from V and 4 bases from J; junction bases left unmatched: 5. This CDR3 is 14 amino acids long. DNA of the CDR3: TGTGCCAGCAGTGGCAGGGGGCGAATCACTGAAGCTTTCTTT. Its translation: CASSGRGRITEAFF.

The table lists this clone with a few counts. This rearrangement joins TRBV7-9 to TRBJ2-6, with a possible D match to TRBD1 (5 bases). Between the trimmed V and J ends, which lost 0 bases and 4 bases, there was a span of 10 bases. From germline, CDR1 is SEHNR and CDR2 FQNEAQ (reference sequence). The CDR3 contains 16 residues. CDR3 sequence reads: CASSLAGAMGANVLTF. In DNA form, the CDR3 reads TGTGCCAGCAGCTTAGCAGGGGCAATGGGGGCCAACGTCCTGACTTTC.

In its sample, this clone was seen once. The chain has TRBV7-8 and TRBJ2-1, with D possibly TRBD2 on 6 matching bases. CDR3 length equals 17 residues. Germline CDR1 reads SGHVS; CDR2 reads FQNEAQ. Trimming pared 5 bases from V and 6 bases from J, leaving 23 bases between. The CDR3 loop reads CASSQAPAGPPGNEQFF. Written as DNA, the CDR3 is TGTGCCAGCAGCCAAGCACCTGCGGGACCTCCCGGCAATGAGCAGTTCTTC. The full variable domain, rest sourced from reference TRBV7-8 and TRBJ2-1, is GAGVSQSPRYKVAKRGQDVALRCDPISGHVSLFWYQQALGQGPEFLTYFQNEAQLDKSGLPSDRFFAERPEGSVSTLKIQRTQQEDSAVYLCASSQAPAGPPGNEQFFGPGTRLTVL.

This chain uses TRBV2 with TRBJ1-5; 8 bases match TRBD1. Losses at the gene ends were 2 bases for V and 2 bases for J; bases not matched to a gene: 5. Germline V gene lookup returns CDR1 SNHLY and CDR2 FYNNEI. The CDR3 runs to 16 residues. CDR3 sequence: CASSERAGGGNQPQHF. CDR3 bases: TGTGCCAGCAGTGAACGAGCAGGGGGCGGCAATCAGCCCCAGCATTTT.

The chain combines TRBV14 with TRBJ1-1, with 11 positions matching TRBD1. J was trimmed by 4 bases and V by 5 bases; bases with no gene match: 6. CDR1 is SGHDN and CDR2 is FVKESK in the germline V gene. The CDR3 is 15 residues long. The chain's CDR3 is CASSWTDRGLTEAFF. The CDR3 DNA sequence: TGTGCCAGCAGCTGGACGGACAGGGGGCTCACTGAAGCTTTCTTT.